Each of the 5 T cell receptor beta chains below was sequenced from the same sample in a study of cytomegalovirus exposure and HLA in healthy donors. PCR was performed using 60 Vbeta and 13 Jbeta primers. Method: immunoSEQ multiplex PCR; TCRdb's copy keeps in-frame clones and lacks some. Counted here are about 140,000 clones, roughly 80% occurring once; the ten biggest clones make up about 0.97%. Specimen: PBMCs. Receptors originate from a man between 18 and 29 years old in good health and CMV-seronegative.

The gene calls are TRBV7-3 and TRBJ2-1, with a possible D match to TRBD2 (6 bases). Germline-derived CDR1 and CDR2 are SGHTA and FQGTGA. The CDR3 has 13 amino acids. V was pared by 8 bases and J by 7 bases, with 15 bases between. CDR3 amino acids: CASQPAGRNEQFF. The CDR3 DNA reads TGTGCCAGCCAACCGGCAGGGAGGAATGAGCAGTTCTTC.

The V and J genes are TRBV5-5 and TRBJ1-1; weak D call: TRBD1 (5 bases). The CDR3 runs to 14 residues. The germline V and J ends were trimmed by 4 bases and 1 base, with 11 bases remaining between them. CDR1 is SGHKS and CDR2 is YYEKEE in the germline V gene (reference sequence). DNA for the CDR3: TGTGCCAGCAGCCCCCTGGGGGGGAACACTGAAGCTTTCTTT. This gives the protein CASSPLGGNTEAFF. Complete variable domain (other parts from reference TRBV5-5 and TRBJ1-1): DAGVTQSPTHLIKTRGQQVTLRCSPISGHKSVSWYQQVLGQGPQFIFQYYEKEERGRGNFPDRFSARQFPNYSSELNVNALLLGDSALYLCASSPLGGNTEAFFGQGTRLTVV.

This chain connects TRBV20-1 to TRBJ1-1; possibly TRBD1 for D (5 bases). The CDR3 is 11 amino acids. V was cut by 3 bases and J by 8 bases, with 10 bases left in between. CDR1 and CDR2 (germline): DFQATT, SNEGSKA (reference sequence). This CDR3 is CSASRGEEAFF. CDR3 bases: TGCAGTGCTAGCCGGGGGGAAGAAGCTTTCTTT.

The chain has TRBV2 and TRBJ1-2; D gene uncertain. Germline V CDR1 and CDR2: SNHLY, FYNNEI. The CDR3 runs to 15 residues. Deletions cut 10 bases from V and 0 bases from J, with 18 bases between. In nucleotides, the CDR3 is TGTGCCAACCCCCCCGTAGGAGGTCCTAACTATGGCTACACCTTC. It codes for CANPPVGGPNYGYTF.

Points on this clone: A read error may account for a junction end that differs from germline. The gene calls are TRBV7-9 and TRBJ2-2; tentatively, D is TRBD1 (7 bases). The germline gives CDR1 SEHNR, CDR2 FQNEAQ (reference sequence). The CDR3 is 14 residues long. CDR3 nucleotide sequence: TGTACCAGCAGCCCCAGGGGGGCGGCCGGGGAGCTGTTTTTT. Residues: CTSSPRGAAGELFF.